These 28 T cell receptor beta chains were sequenced from one sample in a study of shared clonotypes between healthy human individuals. Measured with immunoSEQ multiplex PCR; TCRdb has only the in-frame clones, and not every one. The repertoire includes around 600,000 clones, roughly 97% of them detected once, and 0.055% to 0.07% sits in the top ten. Sequenced: naive CD4+ T cells sorted from blood. Subset in this sample: CD45RA+ positively selected. Receptors originate from a woman aged 25-40 years in good health.

This sequence joins TRBV29-1 and TRBJ2-1, with a tentative D call TRBD1 (6 bases). The V end was cut by 2 bases, the J end by 9 bases, with 17 bases between. The CDR3 contains 14 residues. Looked up from germline, CDR1 is SQVTM and CDR2 is ANQGSEA. CDR3 in DNA: TGCAGCGTTGAAAGGTTCGTCGGGACATCTGAGCAGTTCTTC. Encoded protein: CSVERFVGTSEQFF.

This clone occurred once. The rearrangement links TRBV5-4 to TRBJ2-1, with 8 bases fitting TRBD2. In germline, CDR1 is SGHNT, CDR2 YYREEE (reference sequence). The V gene end was trimmed by 6 bases and the J gene end by 8 bases; junction bases not matched to a gene: 13. This CDR3 contains 15 residues. The CDR3 DNA reads TGTGCCAGCACTCCGGTCGGGACTAGAGGCTATGAGCAGTTCTTC. Residues: CASTPVGTRGYEQFF.

The genes are TRBV19 and TRBJ2-3; D may match TRBD1 or TRBD2 (6 bases each). The CDR3 totals 18 residues. The germline V and J ends were trimmed by 4 bases and 2 bases, with 22 bases remaining between them. Germline V gene sequence: CDR1 LNHDA, CDR2 SQIVND (reference sequence). The DNA of the CDR3 is TGTGCCAGTAGTAGGGGGGCCTCCGTTGGACTAAACACAGATACGCAGTATTTT. Translation: CASSRGASVGLNTDTQYF.

The chain has TRBV18 and TRBJ1-1, with D possibly matching TRBD1 (5 bases). There are 14 residues in the CDR3. Germline values: CDR1 KGHSH, CDR2 LQKENI. V was pared by 1 base and J by 1 base, with 7 bases between. The CDR3 spells CASSPLQGNTEAFF. CDR3 DNA: TGTGCCAGCTCACCACTGCAGGGGAACACTGAAGCTTTCTTT.

The rearrangement joins TRBV7-2 to TRBJ2-5; TRBD1 matches 8 bases. The trim removed 1 base at V and 2 bases at J, leaving 6 bases unmatched. The CDR3 has 16 residues. In germline, CDR1 is SGHTA, CDR2 FQGNSA. This CDR3 is CASSLDGTGKQETQYF. Here the CDR3 DNA reads TGTGCCAGCAGCTTAGATGGGACAGGCAAACAAGAGACCCAGTACTTC.

A note on this clone: Compared with germline, one end of the junction differs, possibly owing to a read error. This sample includes further DNA sequences coding for the same CDR3. This chain joins TRBV28 and TRBJ1-5; maybe TRBD1 (6 bases). Germline assignment: CDR1 MDHEN and CDR2 SYDVKM. The CDR3 is made up of 16 amino acids. CDR3 coding DNA: TGTGCTAGCAGCCACGGGACACGCTATAGCAATCAGCCCCAGCATTTT. Its protein product is CASSHGTRYSNQPQHF.

On this clone itself: A read error may produce the germline difference seen at one junction end. This chain uses TRBV6-4 with TRBJ1-2, with 8 bases aligning to TRBD1. CDR3 size: 12 residues. Per the germline V gene, CDR1 is MRHNA and CDR2 is SNTAGT. This CDR3 reads CASGDRGNGYTF. The CDR3 nucleotides read TGTGCCAGCGGTGACAGGGGAAATGGCTACACCTTC.

CDR3 DNA sequence: TGTGCCAGCAGTTACTCGACAGGCCCGATCTACGAGCAGTACTTC. This codes for CASSYSTGPIYEQYF. The V gene is TRBV6-5, the J gene TRBJ2-7, with TRBD1 as a possible D gene (6 bases). The CDR3 is made up of 15 amino acids. Germline CDR1 reads MNHEY; CDR2 reads SVGAGI. V gave up 0 bases and J gave up 3 bases, with 12 bases separating them.

In its sample, this clone was seen once. The genes are TRBV5-5 and TRBJ2-7; 9 positions agree with TRBD2. The CDR3 covers 14 residues. Germline CDR1 is SGHKS and CDR2 is YYEKEE (reference sequence). V gave up 1 base and J gave up 6 bases; unmatched junction bases: 5. CDR3 residues: CASSLLAGTIEQYF. The CDR3 coding sequence is TGTGCCAGCAGCTTGCTAGCGGGGACCATCGAGCAGTACTTC.

The chain has TRBV9 and TRBJ1-2, with D perhaps matching TRBD1 (5 bases). CDR3 size: 13 residues. CDR1 and CDR2 (germline): SGDLS, YYNGEE. Trimming took 4 bases from V and 6 from J, leaving 13 bases between them. The CDR3 is CASSPQTADGYTF. CDR3 in DNA: TGTGCCAGCAGCCCACAGACAGCCGATGGCTACACCTTC.

The chain uses TRBV5-4 and TRBJ1-2; D not resolved. Germline CDR1 reads SGHNT; CDR2 reads YYREEE (reference sequence). Trimming pared 3 bases from V and 2 bases from J, leaving 2 bases between. The CDR3 runs to 11 residues. The CDR3 DNA reads as TGTGCCAGCAGCTCGAACTATGGCTACACCTTC. It codes for CASSSNYGYTF.

The CDR3: CASSLTPTSLYGYTF. CDR3 DNA: TGTGCCAGCAGCTTGACCCCCACCAGCCTGTATGGCTACACCTTC. This chain links TRBV5-4 with TRBJ1-2; no definite D call. The CDR3 loop spans 15 amino acids. In germline, CDR1 is SGHNT, CDR2 YYREEE (reference sequence). Deletions cut 1 base from V and 5 bases from J, with 15 bases between.

This sequence joins TRBV2 and TRBJ2-1, with 9 positions matching TRBD2. Germline values: CDR1 SNHLY, CDR2 FYNNEI. The CDR3 sequence is 16 residues long. V gave up 2 bases and J gave up 2 bases; unmatched junction bases: 4. CDR3 nucleotides: TGTGCCAGCAGTGAACTCGGCGGGAGGGCCTACAATGAGCAGTTCTTC. It specifies CASSELGGRAYNEQFF.

The V call is TRBV28, the J call TRBJ1-5, with a weak D call TRBD1 (6 bases). V shed 5 bases and J shed 3 bases, with 14 bases lying between them. The CDR3 consists of 15 residues. Germline assignment: CDR1 MDHEN and CDR2 SYDVKM. The CDR3 nucleotides are TGTGCCAGCAGTCGGTTGGGGGGCGTCAATCAGCCCCAGCATTTT. Translated, it gives CASSRLGGVNQPQHF.

V usage is TRBV9 and J usage is TRBJ1-2; D is undetermined. Germline V lookup: CDR1 SGDLS, CDR2 YYNGEE. The CDR3 has 15 amino acids. V was trimmed by 0 bases and J by 1 base, leaving 10 bases between them. In DNA, the CDR3 is TGTGCCAGCAGCGTAGGCGGAGGAGGTAACTATGGCTACACCTTC. Translating it yields CASSVGGGGNYGYTF. The full variable domain, its missing parts supplied by reference TRBV9 and TRBJ1-2, is DSGVTQTPKHLITATGQRVTLRCSPRSGDLSVYWYQQSLDQGLQFLIQYYNGEERAKGNILERFSAQQFPDLHSELNLSSLELGDSALYFCASSVGGGGNYGYTFGSGTRLTVV.

The V and J genes are TRBV28 and TRBJ1-1; D is ambiguous. The CDR3 runs 12 residues. The germline V gene has CDR1 MDHEN and CDR2 SYDVKM. Trimming took off 7 bases at V and 6 bases at J, with 12 bases between the two ends. Here the CDR3 DNA reads TGTGCCAGCACTCGGGAAGACGCTGAAGCTTTCTTT. This codes for CASTREDAEAFF.

The V call is TRBV10-3, the J call TRBJ2-5, with D perhaps TRBD2 (6 bases). CDR1 ENHRY and CDR2 SYGVKD come from the germline V gene. CDR3 length equals 13 residues. The ends were cut back, 4 bases at V and 11 bases at J, with 17 bases in the middle. The CDR3 region has the DNA TGTGCCATCAGTGGGGGTGGTAGGAGGGAGCAGTACTTC. This translates into CAISGGGRREQYF.

The chain uses TRBV19 and TRBJ2-1; possible D gene TRBD1, 6 bases. Germline CDR1 and CDR2: LNHDA and SQIVND (reference sequence). V gave up 4 bases and J gave up 0 bases, with 13 bases separating them. This CDR3 contains 16 residues. The CDR3 DNA follows: TGTGCCAGTAGTACGGGCGGACAGTCCTCCTACAATGAGCAGTTCTTC. Amino acid sequence: CASSTGGQSSYNEQFF. Filled out from reference TRBV19 and TRBJ2-1, the complete variable domain reads DGGITQSPKYLFRKEGQNVTLSCEQNLNHDAMYWYRQDPGQGLRLIYYSQIVNDFQKGDIAEGYSVSREKKESFPLTVTSAQKNPTAFYLCASSTGGQSSYNEQFFGPGTRLTVL.

This chain connects TRBV6-1 to TRBJ2-5; unclear D gene. The DNA end lines up better with TRBJ2-7; the J call may be wrong. Germline-derived CDR1 and CDR2 are MNHNS and SASEGT. There are 12 residues in the CDR3. The CDR3 reads CASKSRTYEQYF. The CDR3 DNA is TGTGCCAGCAAGAGCCGCACCTACGAGCAGTACTTC.

This clone has just one count. The chain links TRBV7-9 to TRBJ2-5; TRBD1 matches 8 bases. Germline V gene data show CDR1 as SEHNR and CDR2 as FQNEAQ (reference sequence). Trimming took 5 bases from V and 2 from J; bases not matched to a gene: 4. This CDR3 has 14 residues. The CDR3 loop is CASSHDRGQETQYF. The CDR3 region has the DNA TGTGCCAGCAGCCACGACAGGGGACAAGAGACCCAGTACTTC.

The rearrangement links TRBV7-8 to TRBJ2-3, with D uncertain. The CDR3 is made up of 14 amino acids. CDR1 is SGHVS and CDR2 is FQNEAQ in the germline V gene. Trimming took off 5 bases at V and 4 bases at J, with 13 bases between the two ends. The CDR3 DNA reads as TGTGCCAGCAGCCGGACCTATCGCGCAGATACGCAGTATTTT. Its protein product is CASSRTYRADTQYF.

The rearrangement joins TRBV10-1 to TRBJ2-3, with TRBD2 matching over 8 bases. CDR3 size: 15 residues. Germline trimming cut 4 bases from V and 3 bases from J; bases unmatched to any gene: 6. Per the germline V gene, CDR1 is WNHNN and CDR2 is SYGVQD (reference sequence). The DNA of the CDR3 is TGCGCCAGCAGTGCAATCTTAGCGGGAACAGATACGCAGTATTTT. Translation: CASSAILAGTDTQYF.

The chain has TRBV25-1 and TRBJ1-1, with D unresolved. Germline values: CDR1 MGHDK, CDR2 SYGVNS. Trimming removed 1 base from V and 1 base from J, with 16 bases in between. This CDR3 has 17 residues. DNA of the CDR3: TGTGCCAGCAGTGAATTTATCGTGGGCCACCCGAACACTGAAGCTTTCTTT. This encodes CASSEFIVGHPNTEAFF.

CDR3 loop: CASRRGDQPQHF. The CDR3 region has the DNA TGTGCCAGCCGGAGGGGGGATCAGCCCCAGCATTTT. The chain joins TRBV7-2 to TRBJ1-5; weak D call: TRBD1 (6 bases). The germline gives CDR1 SGHTA, CDR2 FQGNSA. Trimming took off 8 bases at V and 5 bases at J, with 10 bases between the two ends. The CDR3 loop spans 12 amino acids.

The chain combines TRBV5-1 with TRBJ2-5; TRBD2 agrees at 11 bases. V lost 5 bases to trimming and J lost 2 bases; unmatched junction nucleotides: 5. CDR3 length: 15 amino acids. The germline V gene encodes CDR1 SGHRS and CDR2 YFSETQ. The CDR3 DNA reads as TGCGCCAGCAGTTACAGACTAGCGGGACAAGAGACCCAGTACTTC. Translation gives CASSYRLAGQETQYF.

The rearrangement links TRBV28 to TRBJ2-7, with D perhaps given as TRBD1 or TRBD2 (5 bases each). Trimming stripped 3 bases from V and 4 bases from J, with 10 bases between. The germline CDR1 and CDR2 sequences are MDHEN and SYDVKM. The CDR3 is 13 residues long. The CDR3 sequence is CASSFWGGYEQYF. DNA for the CDR3: TGTGCCAGCAGTTTTTGGGGCGGGTACGAGCAGTACTTC. Full variable domain (remainder filled in from reference TRBV28 and TRBJ2-7): DVKVTQSSRYLVKRTGEKVFLECVQDMDHENMFWYRQDPGLGLRLIYFSYDVKMKEKGDIPEGYSVSREKKERFSLILESASTNQTSMYLCASSFWGGYEQYFGPGTRLTVT.

The chain combines TRBV9 with TRBJ2-7; 9 positions match TRBD2. Germline trimming cut 0 bases from V and 3 bases from J; bases unmatched to any gene: 7. CDR1 and CDR2 (germline): SGDLS, YYNGEE. This CDR3 has 16 amino acids. For the CDR3, the DNA is TGTGCCAGCAGCGTAGGGGGGCTAGCGGGAATCTACGAGCAGTACTTC. As protein: CASSVGGLAGIYEQYF.

The chain uses TRBV5-1 and TRBJ1-4; D remains ambiguous. From germline, CDR1 is SGHRS and CDR2 YFSETQ. The CDR3 contains 13 residues. Between the trimmed V and J ends, which lost 0 bases and 4 bases, there was a span of 4 bases. The CDR3 loop reads CASSLVGNEKLFF. The CDR3 DNA reads TGCGCCAGCAGCTTGGTCGGTAATGAAAAACTGTTTTTT.